The 17 T cell receptor beta chains listed next were all sequenced from one sample in a study of T-cell memory formation after mild COVID-19. TCRdb ran MiXCR on the 5' RACE reads and lists one entry per CDR3 protein. The sample lists under 650,000 distinct CDR3 sequences, roughly 18% seen once, with about 11% in the top ten. Sample: PBMCs or a T cell subset sorted from them (not recorded which). The receptor source for this set is an adult woman who had mild COVID-19 (a few samples of this study predate the infection). Cell type and time point are not known.

J is TRBJ2-1 and V is TRBV11-3, with 8 bases identical to TRBD2. From germline, CDR1 is SGHNT and CDR2 YENEEA. The CDR3 is 13 amino acids. The V segment lost 4 bases and the J segment 10 bases; nucleotides outside the gene matches: 6. The CDR3 region has the DNA TGTGCCAGCAGCTCCTGGGCTAGCGGGGAGCAGTTCTTC. Translating gives CASSSWASGEQFF.

J is TRBJ1-4 and V is TRBV10-3; D unclear. The CDR3 contains 13 residues. Germline assignment: CDR1 ENHRY and CDR2 SYGVKD. Between the trimmed V and J ends, which lost 7 bases and 7 bases, there was a span of 13 bases. CDR3 bases: TGTGCCATCAAGGCAAGGTTGGCTGAAAAACTGTTTTTT. Amino acids: CAIKARLAEKLFF.

This clonotype appeared a few times. The V gene is TRBV2, the J gene TRBJ2-2; no clear D. This CDR3 has 14 residues. V gave up 2 bases and J gave up 5 bases, with 9 bases separating them. Germline V gene data show CDR1 as SNHLY and CDR2 as FYNNEI. The CDR3 coding sequence is TGTGCCAGCAGTGAACTGGTATCAACCGGGGAGCTGTTTTTT. Its translation: CASSELVSTGELFF. The complete variable domain, with remaining parts taken from reference TRBV2 and TRBJ2-2, reads EPEVTQTPSHQVTQMGQEVILRCVPISNHLYFYWYRQILGQKVEFLVSFYNNEISEKSEIFDDQFSVERPDGSNFTLKIRSTKLEDSAMYFCASSELVSTGELFFGEGSRLTVL.

V gene TRBV5-1 combines with J gene TRBJ2-2; D is perhaps TRBD2 (6 bases). The V gene lost 3 bases and the J gene lost 1 base, with 13 bases spanning the gap. Germline V CDR1 and CDR2: SGHRS, YFSETQ. This CDR3 comprises 16 residues. The CDR3 reads CASSYEVAVNTGELFF. CDR3 sequence (DNA): TGCGCCAGCAGCTACGAAGTAGCGGTGAACACCGGGGAGCTGTTTTTT.

The V call is TRBV7-3, the J call TRBJ1-1; D possibly corresponds to TRBD1 (5 bases). CDR3 length: 14 residues. V was pared by 1 base and J by 6 bases, with 12 bases between. The germline gives CDR1 SGHTA, CDR2 FQGTGA. CDR3 nucleotide sequence: TGTGCCAGCAGCTTAAATGGGGGTCAGGCTGAAGCTTTCTTT. It yields the protein CASSLNGGQAEAFF.

This clonotype was recorded many times. The V call is TRBV7-9, the J call TRBJ2-3, with D perhaps TRBD2 (7 bases). The CDR3 extends over 17 amino acids. Germline V gives CDR1 SEHNR, CDR2 FQNEAQ (reference sequence). V lost 5 bases to trimming and J lost 0 bases, with 18 bases between them. The CDR3, as DNA: TGTGCCAGCAGCCCCACACGGGGGGCTGAGAGCACAGATACGCAGTATTTT. Its translation is CASSPTRGAESTDTQYF.

This chain connects TRBV5-1 to TRBJ2-7, with 8 bases aligning to TRBD1. Losses at the gene ends were 0 bases for V and 3 bases for J; bases not matched to a gene: 5. CDR1 is SGHRS, CDR2 YFSETQ, per germline. The CDR3 is 15 residues long. Here the CDR3 DNA reads TGCGCCAGCAGCTTGGAGGGACAGGAGATCTACGAGCAGTACTTC. It specifies CASSLEGQEIYEQYF.

This clonotype showed up just a few times. The chain links TRBV27 to TRBJ1-2; the match to TRBD1 covers 8 bases. The ends lost 3 bases at V and 5 bases at J; junction bases unmatched: 8. Looked up from germline, CDR1 is MNHEY and CDR2 is SMNVEV (reference sequence). The CDR3 sequence is 15 residues long. The CDR3 region is CASSFGQGGLYGYTF. The CDR3 nucleotides are TGTGCCAGCAGTTTCGGACAGGGTGGCCTATATGGCTACACCTTC.

This clonotype was detected only a few times. This chain joins TRBV30 and TRBJ1-3; 7 nucleotides match TRBD1. Germline CDR1 and CDR2: GTSNPN and SVGIG (reference sequence). The J segment lost 3 bases and the V segment lost 7 bases, leaving 6 bases of the junction unmatched. This CDR3 spans 13 amino acids. CDR3 sequence reads: CAFDREYGNTIYF. The CDR3 DNA reads TGTGCCTTCGACAGGGAATATGGAAACACCATATATTTT. The full variable domain, in which reference TRBV30 and TRBJ1-3 provide the parts outside the CDR3, is SQTIHQWPATLVQPVGSPLSLECTVEGTSNPNLYWYRQAAGRGLQLLFYSVGIGQISSEVPQNLSASRPQDRQFILSSKKLLLSDSGFYLCAFDREYGNTIYFGEGSWLTVV.

This clonotype appeared a few times. This chain connects TRBV18 to TRBJ2-3; no definite D call. The CDR3 consists of 15 residues. Trimming took 0 bases from V and 2 from J, leaving 9 bases between them. The germline V gene encodes CDR1 KGHSH and CDR2 LQKENI. CDR3 loop: CASSPPGTTTDTQYF. In DNA form, the CDR3 reads TGTGCCAGCTCACCACCCGGAACTACCACAGATACGCAGTATTTT.

V is TRBV7-9 and J is TRBJ2-7; 13 bases agree with TRBD2. Looked up from germline, CDR1 is SEHNR and CDR2 is FQNEAQ (reference sequence). The CDR3 totals 15 residues. V trimming: 5 bases; J trimming: 3 bases; junction bases outside the gene matches: 4. CDR3 amino acids: CASSRRTSGSYEQYF. CDR3 coding DNA: TGTGCCAGCAGCCGTCGGACTAGCGGGAGCTACGAGCAGTACTTC.

This chain connects TRBV20-1 to TRBJ2-7, with 8 bases lining up with TRBD1. CDR1 is DFQATT and CDR2 is SNEGSKA in the germline V gene (reference sequence). This CDR3 has 13 amino acids. Unmatched junction bases numbered 6, after V lost 3 bases and J lost 5 bases. The CDR3 region has the DNA TGCAGTGCTAGGGGCCTGGACAGGGACGAGCAGTACTTC. This sequence encodes CSARGLDRDEQYF.

V gene TRBV29-1 combines with J gene TRBJ2-7, with 11 bases lining up with TRBD1. This CDR3 contains 14 residues. V gave up 7 bases and J gave up 0 bases; unmatched junction bases: 5. The germline gives CDR1 SQVTM, CDR2 ANQGSEA. The DNA for the CDR3 is TGCAGCGCCACGGGGACAGGGGGCTCCTACGAGCAGTACTTC. Translated, it gives CSATGTGGSYEQYF.

This clonotype was found once. The J gene is TRBJ2-3, the V gene TRBV2; the D gene could be TRBD1 or TRBD2 (5 bases each). The V end was cut by 3 bases, the J end by 6 bases, with 10 bases between. The CDR3 sequence is 13 residues long. Germline V lookup: CDR1 SNHLY, CDR2 FYNNEI. The CDR3: CASSDGDLDTQYF. CDR3 in DNA: TGTGCCAGCAGTGATGGGGACCTCGATACGCAGTATTTT.

This clonotype occurred a few times. The chain carries TRBV6-5 and TRBJ2-2; 11 nucleotides agree with TRBD2. J gave up 5 bases and V 5 bases, and 13 bases lay outside the gene matches. This CDR3 has 18 residues. Germline V lookup: CDR1 MNHEY, CDR2 SVGAGI. The CDR3 protein is CASSAGLAALSGTGELFF. CDR3 nucleotides: TGTGCCAGCAGTGCGGGACTAGCGGCCCTCTCGGGGACCGGGGAGCTGTTTTTT.

The chain links TRBV9 to TRBJ2-7; D is unresolved. Per germline, CDR1 SGDLS and CDR2 YYNGEE. The CDR3 runs 13 residues. V gave up 0 bases and J gave up 2 bases, with 6 bases separating them. The CDR3 region has the DNA TGTGCCAGCAGCGTAGACCCGACCTACGAGCAGTACTTC. Protein product: CASSVDPTYEQYF.

This clonotype turned up a few times. The chain recombines TRBV6-1 with TRBJ2-1; TRBD1 matches 7 bases. CDR3 length: 15 amino acids. Looked up from germline, CDR1 is MNHNS and CDR2 is SASEGT. The ends lost 5 bases at V and 5 bases at J; junction bases unmatched: 9. The CDR3 loop reads CASSYPGQNDNEQFF. The CDR3 DNA reads as TGTGCCAGCAGTTATCCGGGACAGAACGACAATGAGCAGTTCTTC.